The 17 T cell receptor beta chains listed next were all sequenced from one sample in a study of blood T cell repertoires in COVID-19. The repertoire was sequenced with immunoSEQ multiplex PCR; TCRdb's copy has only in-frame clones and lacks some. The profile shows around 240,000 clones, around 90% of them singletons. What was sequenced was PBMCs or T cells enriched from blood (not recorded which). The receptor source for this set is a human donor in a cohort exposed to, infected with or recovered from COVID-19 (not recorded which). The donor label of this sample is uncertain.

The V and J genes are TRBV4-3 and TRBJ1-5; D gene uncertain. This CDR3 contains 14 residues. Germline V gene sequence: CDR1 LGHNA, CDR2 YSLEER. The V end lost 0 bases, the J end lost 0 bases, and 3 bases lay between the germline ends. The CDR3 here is CASSQDSSNQPQHF. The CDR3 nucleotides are TGCGCCAGCAGCCAAGATAGTAGCAATCAGCCCCAGCATTTT.

The CDR3 DNA reads as TGCAGTGCTAGTACACAGGGTACTCAGCCCCAGCATTTT. As protein: CSASTQGTQPQHF. This chain uses TRBV20-1 with TRBJ1-5; TRBD1 might be the D (6 bases). Trimming pared 3 bases from V and 6 bases from J, leaving 12 bases between. The CDR3 length is 13 residues. Germline V gene sequence: CDR1 DFQATT, CDR2 SNEGSKA (reference sequence).

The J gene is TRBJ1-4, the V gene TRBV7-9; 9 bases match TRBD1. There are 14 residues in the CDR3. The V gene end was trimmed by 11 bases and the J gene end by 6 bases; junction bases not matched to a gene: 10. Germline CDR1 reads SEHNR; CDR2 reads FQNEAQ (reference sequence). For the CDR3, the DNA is TGTGCCGGCGGGAAAACAGGGGGCGATGAAAAACTGTTTTTT. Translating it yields CAGGKTGGDEKLFF.

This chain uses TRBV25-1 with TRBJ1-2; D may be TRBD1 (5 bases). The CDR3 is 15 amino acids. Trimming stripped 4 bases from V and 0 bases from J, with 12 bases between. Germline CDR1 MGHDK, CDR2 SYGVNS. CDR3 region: CASSGSGLANYGYTF. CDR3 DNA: TGTGCCAGCAGTGGCTCAGGGTTGGCTAACTATGGCTACACCTTC.

CDR3 nucleotides: TGTGCCAGCTCACCCAACAGGGGGAATCAGCCCCAGCATTTT. It codes for CASSPNRGNQPQHF. This sequence joins TRBV18 and TRBJ1-5; the match to TRBD1 covers 8 bases. V lost 3 bases and J lost 4; bases outside the gene matches: 2. CDR3 length equals 14 residues. Germline V gene lookup returns CDR1 KGHSH and CDR2 LQKENI. The whole variable domain, filled in from reference TRBV18 and TRBJ1-5, reads NAGVMQNPRHLVRRRGQEARLRCSPMKGHSHVYWYRQLPEEGLKFMVYLQKENIIDESGMPKERFSAEFPKEGPSILRIQQVVRGDSAAYFCASSPNRGNQPQHFGDGTRLSIL.

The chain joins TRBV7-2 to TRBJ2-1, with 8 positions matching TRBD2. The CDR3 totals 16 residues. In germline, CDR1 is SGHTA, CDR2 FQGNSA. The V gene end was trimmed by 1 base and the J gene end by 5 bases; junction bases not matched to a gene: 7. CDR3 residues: CASSLGPAGAHNEQFF. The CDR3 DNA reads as TGTGCCAGCAGCTTAGGACCAGCGGGGGCACACAATGAGCAGTTCTTC.

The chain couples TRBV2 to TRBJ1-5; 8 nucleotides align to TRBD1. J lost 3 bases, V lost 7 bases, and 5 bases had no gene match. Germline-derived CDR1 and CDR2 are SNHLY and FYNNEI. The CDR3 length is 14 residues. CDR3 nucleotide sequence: TGTGCCAGCACGACAGGGGATACCAATCAGCCCCAGCATTTT. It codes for CASTTGDTNQPQHF.

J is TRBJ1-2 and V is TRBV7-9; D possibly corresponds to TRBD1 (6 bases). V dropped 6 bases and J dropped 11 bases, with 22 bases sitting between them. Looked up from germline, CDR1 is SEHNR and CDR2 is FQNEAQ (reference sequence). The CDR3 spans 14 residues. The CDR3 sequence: CASSLGGGPPMYTF. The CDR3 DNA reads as TGTGCCAGCAGTCTCGGGGGGGGGCCCCCTATGTACACCTTC.

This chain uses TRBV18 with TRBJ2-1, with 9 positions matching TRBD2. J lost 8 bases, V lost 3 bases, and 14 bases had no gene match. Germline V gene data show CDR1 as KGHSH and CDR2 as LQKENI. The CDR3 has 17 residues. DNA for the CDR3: TGTGCCAGCTCACCTCGTCCTGGGACTAGCAACACACATGAGCAGTTCTTC. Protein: CASSPRPGTSNTHEQFF.

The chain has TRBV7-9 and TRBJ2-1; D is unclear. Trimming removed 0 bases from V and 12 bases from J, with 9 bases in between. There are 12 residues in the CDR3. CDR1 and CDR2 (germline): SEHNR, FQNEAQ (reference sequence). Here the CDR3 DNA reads TGTGCCAGCAGCTTAGCGGCTTCGGGGCAGTTCTTC. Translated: CASSLAASGQFF.

This CDR3 is CAFPGADTQYF. CDR3 bases: TGTGCCTTTCCGGGGGCAGATACGCAGTATTTT. The gene calls are TRBV30 and TRBJ2-3; a possible D gene is TRBD2 (6 bases). From germline, CDR1 is GTSNPN and CDR2 SVGIG (reference sequence). Trimming took off 7 bases at V and 4 bases at J, with 9 bases between the two ends. CDR3 length: 11 amino acids.

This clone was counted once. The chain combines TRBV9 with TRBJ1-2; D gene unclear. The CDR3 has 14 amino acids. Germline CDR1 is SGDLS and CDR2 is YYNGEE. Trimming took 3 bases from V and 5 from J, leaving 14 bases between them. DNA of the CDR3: TGTGCCAGCAGCGGCGGCCCGAACTCTTATGGCTACACCTTC. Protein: CASSGGPNSYGYTF.

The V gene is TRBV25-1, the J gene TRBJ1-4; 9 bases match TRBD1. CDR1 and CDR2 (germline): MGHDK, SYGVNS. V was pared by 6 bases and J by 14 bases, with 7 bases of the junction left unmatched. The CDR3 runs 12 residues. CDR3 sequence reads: CASRKTGTGLFF. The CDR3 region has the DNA TGTGCCAGCAGAAAAACCGGGACAGGGCTGTTTTTT.

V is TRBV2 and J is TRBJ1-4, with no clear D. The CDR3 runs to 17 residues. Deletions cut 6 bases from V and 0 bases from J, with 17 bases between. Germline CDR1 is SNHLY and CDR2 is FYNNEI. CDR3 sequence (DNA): TGTGCCAGCAGAGACGCGCGGGTGGGGACAACTAATGAAAAACTGTTTTTT. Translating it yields CASRDARVGTTNEKLFF.

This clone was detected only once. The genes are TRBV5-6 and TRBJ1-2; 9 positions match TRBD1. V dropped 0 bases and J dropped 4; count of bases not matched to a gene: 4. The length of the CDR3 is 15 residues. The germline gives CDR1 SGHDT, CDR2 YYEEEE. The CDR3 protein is CASSLGTGDGYGYTF. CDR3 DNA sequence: TGTGCCAGCAGCTTGGGGACAGGGGACGGCTATGGCTACACCTTC.

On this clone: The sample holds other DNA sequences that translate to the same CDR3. The CDR3 sequence is CASSQGDYGYTF. CDR3 DNA sequence: TGTGCCAGTAGTCAGGGCGACTATGGCTACACCTTC. The rearrangement joins TRBV19 to TRBJ1-2; possible D gene TRBD1, 5 bases. Looked up from germline, CDR1 is LNHDA and CDR2 is SQIVND (reference sequence). CDR3 length: 12 residues. Trimming took 5 bases from V and 3 from J, leaving 7 bases between them.

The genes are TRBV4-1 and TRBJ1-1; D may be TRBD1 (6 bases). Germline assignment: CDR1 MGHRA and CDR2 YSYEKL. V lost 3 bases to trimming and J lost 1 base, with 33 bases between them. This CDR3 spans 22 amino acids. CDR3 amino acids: CASSHITLGRGNESTSNTEAFF. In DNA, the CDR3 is TGCGCCAGCAGCCACATTACCCTCGGCAGGGGCAATGAAAGCACGTCGAACACTGAAGCTTTCTTT.